Following are 2 T cell receptor beta chains from one sample sequenced in a study of blood T cell repertoires in COVID-19. Generated by immunoSEQ multiplex PCR, the TCRdb table keeps only in-frame clones and is missing some. This table has fewer than 500,000 clones, 75% to 90% appearing once. The material sequenced was PBMCs or T cells enriched from blood (not recorded which). Receptor source: a woman aged 18-29 years who had recovered from COVID-19.

About this clone: At the DNA level, this CDR3 is encoded by other sequences in the same sample as well. This chain uses TRBV5-1 with TRBJ2-7; TRBD1 is a possible D gene (6 bases). The CDR3 spans 14 residues. Trimming stripped 0 bases from V and 1 base from J, with 8 bases between. The germline V gene has CDR1 SGHRS and CDR2 YFSETQ. CDR3: CASSLGGGSYEQYF. CDR3 bases: TGCGCCAGCAGCTTGGGAGGGGGTTCCTACGAGCAGTACTTC.

CDR3 sequence reads: CASSLGGGEQYF. In nucleotides, the CDR3 is TGTGCCAGCAGCTTAGGAGGGGGTGAGCAGTACTTC. The gene calls are TRBV7-6 and TRBJ2-7; maybe TRBD1 (6 bases). Germline V CDR1 and CDR2: SGHVS, FNYEAQ. The CDR3 covers 12 residues. V was pared by 1 base and J by 7 bases, with 8 bases between.